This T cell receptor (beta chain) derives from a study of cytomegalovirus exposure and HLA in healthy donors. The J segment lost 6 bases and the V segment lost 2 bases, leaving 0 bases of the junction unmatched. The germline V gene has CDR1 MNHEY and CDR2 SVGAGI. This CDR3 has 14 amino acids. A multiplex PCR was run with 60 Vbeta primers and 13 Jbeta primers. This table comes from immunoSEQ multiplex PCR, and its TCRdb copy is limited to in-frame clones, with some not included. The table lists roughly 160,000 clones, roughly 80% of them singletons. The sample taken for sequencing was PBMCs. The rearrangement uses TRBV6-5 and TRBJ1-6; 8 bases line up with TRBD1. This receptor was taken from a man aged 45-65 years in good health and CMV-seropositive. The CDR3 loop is CASSYGQGNSPLHF. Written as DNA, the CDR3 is TGTGCCAGCAGTTACGGACAGGGTAATTCACCCCTCCACTTT.